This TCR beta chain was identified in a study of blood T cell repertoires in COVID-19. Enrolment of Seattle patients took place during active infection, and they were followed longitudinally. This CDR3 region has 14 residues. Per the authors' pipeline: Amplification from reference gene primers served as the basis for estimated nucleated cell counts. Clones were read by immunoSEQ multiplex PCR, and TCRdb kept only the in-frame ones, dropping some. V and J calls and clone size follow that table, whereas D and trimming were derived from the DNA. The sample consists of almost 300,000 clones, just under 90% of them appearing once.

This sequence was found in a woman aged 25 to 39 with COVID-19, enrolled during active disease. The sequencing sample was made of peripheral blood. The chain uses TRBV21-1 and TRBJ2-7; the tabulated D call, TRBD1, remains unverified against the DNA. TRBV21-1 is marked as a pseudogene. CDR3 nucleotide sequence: TGTGCCAGCAGCACTGACAGGGGGCTGTGCGAGCAGTACTTC. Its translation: CASSTDRGLCEQYF.